Following are 15 T cell receptor beta chains from one sample sequenced in a study of CXCR3-negative and CXCR3-positive naive CD8 T cells. Study-wide results and limits: Hydrophobicity of TRB CDR3s was greater in CXCR3-positive naive cells than in CXCR3-negative naive cells.

TRB cDNA libraries were made by UMI-labeled 5' RACE. For each CDR3 protein, TCRdb gives one entry from its re-call of the 5' RACE reads, without DNA. The listing contains 90,000 to 150,000 distinct CDR3 sequences. The antigens of these receptors remain unknown. The specimen was naive CXCR3+ CD8+ T cells from blood. Subset defined: CD45RO-CCR7+CD27+CD95- naive CD8+ T cells expressing CXCR3 (TNR3+). The source of these receptors is a human donor in good health. Some clones in this sample may be carry-over from other donors' samples.

The chain is built from TRBV11-3 and TRBJ2-3. Germline CDR1 reads SGHNT; CDR2 reads YENEEA. This CDR3 comprises 13 residues. CDR3 residues: CASSLVRLDTQYF.

CDR3: CASSSAGLPSYEQYF. V is TRBV7-2 and J is TRBJ2-7; TCRdb proposes TRBD2, but this gene call is untestable without DNA. In germline, CDR1 is SGHTA, CDR2 FQGNSA. This CDR3 contains 15 residues. Looking up the rest from reference TRBV7-2 and TRBJ2-7 gives the full variable domain: GAGVSQSPSNKVTEKGKDVELRCDPISGHTALYWYRQSLGQGLEFLIYFQGNSAPDKSGLPSDRFSAERTGGSVSTLTIQRTQQEDSAVYLCASSSAGLPSYEQYFGPGTRLTVT.

The chain has TRBV7-9 and TRBJ2-5. Germline values: CDR1 SEHNR, CDR2 FQNEAQ (reference sequence). This CDR3 is 15 amino acids long. The CDR3 protein is CASSYLDGYQETQYF.

The chain is built from TRBV6-2 or TRBV6-3 and TRBJ2-5; no DNA is available, so the TRBD1 call from TCRdb remains unchecked. The CDR3 is 14 amino acids. Per the germline V gene, CDR1 is MNHEY and CDR2 is SVGEGT. The CDR3 sequence is CASSSLWGSQTQYF.

This chain joins TRBV7-9 and TRBJ1-1. The CDR3 spans 16 residues. Germline lookup yields CDR1 SEHNR and CDR2 FQNEAQ (reference sequence). The CDR3 spells CASSPVLRGLNTEAFF.

The chain carries TRBV7-9 and TRBJ2-5; without DNA, the TCRdb call of TRBD1 cannot be checked. The CDR3 loop spans 14 amino acids. Germline CDR1 and CDR2: SEHNR and FQNEAQ (reference sequence). The CDR3: CASSYVGAWETQYF.

The chain links TRBV9 to TRBJ2-1; no DNA is available, so the TRBD1 call from TCRdb remains unchecked. This CDR3 region has 14 residues. Germline values: CDR1 SGDLS, CDR2 YYNGEE. The chain's CDR3 is CASRDDDSYNEQFF.

The CDR3 sequence is CASSFQPQGRETQYF. The rearrangement joins TRBV12-3 or TRBV12-4 to TRBJ2-5; there is no DNA to check the TCRdb D call of TRBD2. The CDR3 is 15 amino acids.

V gene TRBV28 combines with J gene TRBJ1-4; TCRdb's D call of TRBD1 is untestable without DNA. The CDR3 covers 14 residues. Germline assignment: CDR1 MDHEN and CDR2 SYDVKM. CDR3 amino acids: CASRLPGRAEKLFF.

This rearrangement joins TRBV6-2 or TRBV6-3 to TRBJ2-3; the TRBD1 assignment by TCRdb is unverifiable without DNA. Looked up from germline, CDR1 is MNHEY and CDR2 is SVGEGT. The CDR3 runs to 18 residues. CDR3 sequence: CASSYSNLAGVDTDTQYF.

The J gene is TRBJ2-1, the V gene TRBV6-2 or TRBV6-3; TCRdb designates TRBD1, a call that cannot be tested without DNA. The CDR3 is 14 residues long. Germline V CDR1 and CDR2: MNHEY, SVGEGT. CDR3: CASSYAAQGDEQFF.

The chain couples TRBV15 to TRBJ2-7. Germline CDR1 reads LNHNV; CDR2 reads YYDKDF (reference sequence). The CDR3 length is 13 residues. The CDR3 here is CATSRENSYEQYF.

The chain has TRBV12-3 or TRBV12-4 and TRBJ2-1; as DNA is missing, the TRBD1 call by TCRdb cannot be tested. This CDR3 spans 15 amino acids. This chain's CDR3 is CASSPGTGPYNEQFF.

V and J are TRBV28 and TRBJ2-1; checking the TCRdb D call of TRBD2 is not possible without DNA. The CDR3 length is 16 residues. Germline CDR1 is MDHEN and CDR2 is SYDVKM. The CDR3 here is CASSLRASLPYNEQFF.

The chain combines TRBV5-6 with TRBJ2-7; TCRdb's D call, TRBD1, is unchecked because there is no DNA. Germline lookup yields CDR1 SGHDT and CDR2 YYEEEE. This CDR3 spans 15 amino acids. The chain's CDR3 is CASSNPGAWGYEQYF.